The rows below give T cell receptor beta chains drawn from one sample of a study of long-term antiretroviral therapy in people with HIV. Method: immunoSEQ multiplex PCR; TCRdb's copy keeps in-frame clones and lacks some. The data contain roughly 15,000 clones, about 86% of them seen just once; the ten biggest clones take up roughly 7.7%. The sequences come from unsorted PBMCs, collected 0.1 years after starting antiretroviral therapy. The source is a man aged 18 to 30 with HIV. CDR3s include the opening cysteine and the closing phenylalanine or tryptophan. The order of the fields is V gene, CDR3 protein.

V: TRBV19
CDR3: CASRRGETQYF

V: TRBV5-6
CDR3: CASSLGPNQPQHF

V: TRBV29-1
CDR3: CSVAPGYTF

V: TRBV15
CDR3: CATSMDRALGGYTF

V: TRBV4-3
CDR3: CASSQRPPGPSERYEQYF

V: TRBV29-1
CDR3: CSVVSTENYGYTF

V: TRBV7-6
CDR3: CASSARRTNEQFF

V: TRBV6-5
CDR3: CASQGQGSDTQYF

V: TRBV9
CDR3: CASSASDTGELFF

V: TRBV7-3
CDR3: CASSLSGGTDEAFF

V: TRBV7-2
CDR3: CASGTSGAPTDTQYF

V: TRBV28
CDR3: CASSSWTSQETQYF

V: TRBV7-2
CDR3: CASSLGGGSHEQYF

V: TRBV20-1
CDR3: CSASSHNEQFF

V: TRBV4-2
CDR3: CASSQEVAGAPSPTDTQYF

V: TRBV5-6
CDR3: CASSSPLRANEKLFF

V: TRBV4-3
CDR3: CASSQVATGLGYSYEQYF

V: TRBV4-3
CDR3: CASSQDHRGSYEQYF

V: TRBV2
CDR3: CASSDSSGNTIYF

V: TRBV7-2
CDR3: CASSSDTSGNTIYF

V: TRBV4-3
CDR3: CASSQDTGRLDNQPQHF

V: TRBV6-5
CDR3: CASSYSSGLNEKLFF

V: TRBV5-4
CDR3: CASSGRSDTEAFF

V: TRBV9
CDR3: CASSPTPGLAGFYEQYF

V: TRBV7-6
CDR3: CASSSRTYSMGQETYEQYF

V: TRBV4-3
CDR3: CASSLTPGQGTEAFF

V: TRBV7-9
CDR3: CASSLGRLAGLQEQYF

V: TRBV20-1
CDR3: CSATASHGYTF

V: TRBV6-1
CDR3: CASSESPEETQYF

V: TRBV7-9
CDR3: CASSRGGSNQPQHF

V: TRBV7-8
CDR3: CASSPADGYGYTF

V: TRBV5-8
CDR3: CASSSPGTSTYNEQFF

V: TRBV2
CDR3: CASSEQGLGTEAFF

V: TRBV6-1
CDR3: CASGGPYEQYF

V: TRBV5-6
CDR3: CASSLNADYGYTF

V: TRBV4-3
CDR3: CASSPLAGGTETQYF

V: TRBV9
CDR3: CASSVARGADEQYF

V: TRBV13
CDR3: CASSPMGLAGPRANEQFF

V: TRBV30
CDR3: CAWSVRGGPSEAFF

V: TRBV2
CDR3: CAGPLAGLNNEQFF

V: TRBV4-2
CDR3: CASSQDPILATSTDTQYF

V: TRBV9
CDR3: CASSVAYGGEYEQYF

V: TRBV27
CDR3: CASSPRDFSYEQYF

V: TRBV19
CDR3: CASSQGTHRKETQYF

V: TRBV10-3
CDR3: CAISEVAGAKETQYF

V: TRBV5-1
CDR3: CASPEGDTGELFF

V: TRBV25-1
CDR3: CASTEAGLTGELFF

V: TRBV27
CDR3: CASSPTSATEAFF

V: TRBV25-1
CDR3: CASSPGQVKETQYF

V: TRBV4-1
CDR3: CASSQTVRNTEAFF

V: TRBV19
CDR3: CASNPSSGELFF

V: TRBV27
CDR3: CASSSMGTGVSYEQYF

V: TRBV7-8
CDR3: CASSPLQQGTNTEAFF

V: TRBV7-9
CDR3: CASSFNSAGYNEQFF